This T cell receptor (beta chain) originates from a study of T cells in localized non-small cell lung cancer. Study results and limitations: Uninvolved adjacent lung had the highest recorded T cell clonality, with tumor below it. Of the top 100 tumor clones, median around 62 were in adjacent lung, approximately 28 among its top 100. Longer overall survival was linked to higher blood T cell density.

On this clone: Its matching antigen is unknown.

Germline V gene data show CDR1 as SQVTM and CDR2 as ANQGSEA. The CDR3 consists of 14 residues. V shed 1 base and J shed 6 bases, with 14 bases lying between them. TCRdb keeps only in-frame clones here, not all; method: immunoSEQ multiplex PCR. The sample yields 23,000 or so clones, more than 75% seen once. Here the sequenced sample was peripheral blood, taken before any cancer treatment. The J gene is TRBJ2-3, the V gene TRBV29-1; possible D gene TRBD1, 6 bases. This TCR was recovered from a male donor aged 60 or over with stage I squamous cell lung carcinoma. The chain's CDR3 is CSVEVLGGGDTQYF. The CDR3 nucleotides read TGCAGCGTTGAAGTCCTTGGGGGCGGGGATACGCAGTATTTT.